Listed here are 3 T cell receptor beta chains from one sample, sequenced in a study of blood T cell repertoires in COVID-19. Data came from immunoSEQ multiplex PCR; TCRdb stores just in-frame clones and leaves some out. The data hold some 290,000 clones, with 80% to 85% observed a single time. The sample consisted of peripheral blood. All receptors derive from a woman aged 60-75 years with active or convalescent COVID-19.

The chain carries TRBV4-2 and TRBJ1-2; 8 bases are a match to TRBD1. This CDR3 comprises 14 residues. Germline V gene sequence: CDR1 LGHNA, CDR2 YNFKEQ. Trimming cost V 5 bases and J 3 bases; bases outside gene matches: 5. Here the CDR3 DNA reads TGTGCCAGCAGCGGACAGGGTACCGACTATGGCTACACCTTC. Its translation is CASSGQGTDYGYTF.

The rearrangement links TRBV7-9 to TRBJ1-1; 8 bases align to TRBD1. CDR1 is SEHNR and CDR2 is FQNEAQ in the germline V gene (reference sequence). The trim removed 4 bases at V and 1 base at J, leaving 2 bases unmatched. CDR3 length: 14 residues. This CDR3 is CASSWDRPNTEAFF. The CDR3 nucleotides read TGTGCCAGCAGCTGGGACAGGCCGAACACTGAAGCTTTCTTT.

The chain links TRBV7-2 to TRBJ1-1; maybe TRBD1 (5 bases). Trimming left V 7 bases short and J 2 bases short, with 11 bases between. The CDR3 has 13 amino acids. Germline CDR1 reads SGHTA; CDR2 reads FQGNSA. CDR3 in DNA: TGTGCCAGCAATAACGGGGGTAACACTGAAGCTTTCTTT. Translated: CASNNGGNTEAFF.